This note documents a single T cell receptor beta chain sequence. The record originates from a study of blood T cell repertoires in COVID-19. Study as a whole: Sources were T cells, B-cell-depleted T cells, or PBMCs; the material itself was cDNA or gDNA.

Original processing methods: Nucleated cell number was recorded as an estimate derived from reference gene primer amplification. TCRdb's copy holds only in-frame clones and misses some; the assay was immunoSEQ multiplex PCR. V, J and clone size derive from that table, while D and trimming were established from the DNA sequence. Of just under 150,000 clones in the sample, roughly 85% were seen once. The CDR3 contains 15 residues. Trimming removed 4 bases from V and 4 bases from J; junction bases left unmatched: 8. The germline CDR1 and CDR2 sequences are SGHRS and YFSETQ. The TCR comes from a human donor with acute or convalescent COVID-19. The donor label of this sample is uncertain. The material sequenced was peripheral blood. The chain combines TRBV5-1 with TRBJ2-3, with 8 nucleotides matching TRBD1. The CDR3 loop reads CASSLQGVGADTQYF. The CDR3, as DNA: TGCGCCAGCAGCCTACAGGGGGTGGGGGCAGATACGCAGTATTTT.